The 29 T cell receptor beta chains presented below share a single source sample, sequenced in a study of cytomegalovirus exposure and HLA in healthy donors. PCR primers comprised 60 Vbeta and 13 Jbeta primers. Produced via immunoSEQ multiplex PCR; TCRdb's table is partial and in-frame only. The table lists some 120,000 clones, about 8.5% of them singletons, with under 7% in the top ten. The source material was PBMCs. All receptors come from a man between 35 and 55 years old in good health and CMV-seronegative.

The chain recombines TRBV10-1 with TRBJ2-4; possibly TRBD2 for D (5 bases). The ends were cut back, 0 bases at V and 8 bases at J, with 11 bases in the middle. Germline CDR1 is WNHNN and CDR2 is SYGVQD (reference sequence). The CDR3 has 14 residues. The CDR3 protein is CASSESEEGDIQYF. The CDR3 nucleotides read TGCGCCAGCAGTGAGTCAGAAGAGGGCGACATTCAGTACTTC.

J is TRBJ2-3 and V is TRBV25-1; TRBD2 aligns across 8 bases. With V trimmed by 5 bases and J by 6 bases, 7 bases remained unmatched. CDR1 MGHDK and CDR2 SYGVNS come from the germline V gene. The CDR3 covers 14 residues. The CDR3 loop is CASSWTSRWDTQYF. The CDR3 nucleotides are TGTGCCAGCAGTTGGACTAGCCGGTGGGATACGCAGTATTTT. Variable domain in full (rest from reference TRBV25-1 and TRBJ2-3): EADIYQTPRYLVIGTGKKITLECSQTMGHDKMYWYQQDPGMELHLIHYSYGVNSTEKGDLSSESTVSRIRTEHFPLTLESARPSHTSQYLCASSWTSRWDTQYFGPGTRLTVL.

There are a few counts of this clone. The chain carries TRBV19 and TRBJ1-2; D perhaps matches TRBD1 (6 bases). The CDR3 has 14 amino acids. Trimming took 7 bases from V and 3 from J, leaving 15 bases between them. Germline CDR1 is LNHDA and CDR2 is SQIVND (reference sequence). CDR3 region: CASMRETGDYGYTF. The DNA of the CDR3 is TGTGCCAGTATGAGAGAGACAGGAGACTATGGCTACACCTTC.

The rearrangement links TRBV18 to TRBJ2-1; 8 nucleotides line up with TRBD1. The V gene's germline CDR1 is KGHSH and CDR2 LQKENI. V trimming: 3 bases; J trimming: 2 bases; junction bases outside the gene matches: 6. This CDR3 is 16 amino acids long. The CDR3 DNA follows: TGTGCCAGCTCACCTTCAGACAGGGGCCCCTACAATGAGCAGTTCTTC. The encoded protein is CASSPSDRGPYNEQFF.

This clone was recorded a few times. This rearrangement joins TRBV5-1 to TRBJ1-5, with unresolved D. Germline CDR1 SGHRS, CDR2 YFSETQ. With 5 bases removed from V and 1 base from J, the gap between germline ends came to 19 bases. The CDR3 is 17 amino acids. CDR3 region: CASSCVSGIHSNQPQHF. CDR3 DNA: TGCGCCAGCAGTTGTGTGTCGGGTATTCACAGCAATCAGCCCCAGCATTTT.

The V gene is TRBV6-5, the J gene TRBJ1-5; no firm D call. Per the germline V gene, CDR1 is MNHEY and CDR2 is SVGAGI. The ends were cut back, 9 bases at V and 1 base at J, with 16 bases in the middle. The CDR3 has 15 amino acids. The CDR3 region is CASMITPGSNQPQHF. The DNA for the CDR3 is TGTGCCAGTATGATAACTCCGGGGAGCAATCAGCCCCAGCATTTT.

The chain recombines TRBV9 with TRBJ2-2; 8 bases are shared with TRBD1. In germline, CDR1 is SGDLS, CDR2 YYNGEE. Germline trimming cut 3 bases from V and 4 bases from J; bases unmatched to any gene: 5. This CDR3 region has 15 residues. The CDR3 protein is CASSGGQGFTGELFF. CDR3 nucleotides: TGTGCCAGCAGCGGCGGACAGGGATTCACCGGGGAGCTGTTTTTT. The full variable domain, its missing parts supplied by reference TRBV9 and TRBJ2-2, is DSGVTQTPKHLITATGQRVTLRCSPRSGDLSVYWYQQSLDQGLQFLIQYYNGEERAKGNILERFSAQQFPDLHSELNLSSLELGDSALYFCASSGGQGFTGELFFGEGSRLTVL.

This clone was recorded a few times. V usage is TRBV5-1 and J usage is TRBJ2-3, with D possibly TRBD1 on 5 matching bases. CDR1 is SGHRS, CDR2 YFSETQ, per germline. Trimming removed 4 bases from V and 1 base from J, with 13 bases in between. CDR3 size: 15 residues. CDR3 nucleotides: TGCGCCAGCAGCCCCAGGGCAGGTCGCACAGATACGCAGTATTTT. Translated: CASSPRAGRTDTQYF.

This clone was seen a few times. The chain employs TRBV5-6 and TRBJ2-3; TRBD1 aligns across 8 bases. With 4 bases clipped from V and 4 bases from J, the junction kept 5 bases outside the gene matches. Germline V gives CDR1 SGHDT, CDR2 YYEEEE. The CDR3 covers 14 residues. In DNA, the CDR3 is TGTGCCAGCAGCGGAGGACAGGGTGCAGATACGCAGTATTTT. This gives the protein CASSGGQGADTQYF. Based on the CDR3 plus reference TRBV5-6 and TRBJ2-3, the full variable domain is DAGVTQSPTHLIKTRGQQVTLRCSPKSGHDTVSWYQQALGQGPQFIFQYYEEEERQRGNFPDRFSGHQFPNYSSELNVNALLLGDSALYLCASSGGQGADTQYFGPGTRLTVL.

This clone was seen a few times. The genes are TRBV10-2 and TRBJ1-1; tentatively, D is TRBD1 (6 bases). Trimming removed 8 bases at V and 8 bases at J, with 15 bases between. The CDR3 is 12 residues long. CDR1 WSHSY and CDR2 SAAADI come from the germline V gene. The CDR3 protein is CASRLSQGEAFF. The CDR3 region has the DNA TGCGCCAGCCGCCTTTCACAGGGAGAAGCTTTCTTT.

This clone appeared a few times. The CDR3 nucleotides read TGTGCCAGCAGTTACGGACAGGTGGCCTACGAGCAGTACTTC. Translation: CASSYGQVAYEQYF. The chain combines TRBV6-5 with TRBJ2-7, with 7 bases that match TRBD1. The V segment lost 2 bases and the J segment 2 bases; nucleotides outside the gene matches: 3. The CDR3 loop spans 14 amino acids. Germline V gene data show CDR1 as MNHEY and CDR2 as SVGAGI.

This clone came up a few times. The chain recombines TRBV29-1 with TRBJ1-1; D remains ambiguous. This CDR3 has 11 residues. Germline values: CDR1 SQVTM, CDR2 ANQGSEA. The CDR3 DNA reads TGCAGGTCCCACAGGAACACTGAAGCTTTCTTT. This sequence encodes CRSHRNTEAFF.

This clone appeared a few times. The chain carries TRBV29-1 and TRBJ2-5, with TRBD2 matching 7 bases. Losses at the gene ends were 3 bases for V and 4 bases for J; bases not matched to a gene: 5. Per germline, CDR1 SQVTM and CDR2 ANQGSEA. The CDR3 loop spans 13 amino acids. CDR3 residues: CSVEQGGVETQYF. CDR3 DNA: TGCAGCGTTGAGCAGGGAGGGGTAGAGACCCAGTACTTC.

The J gene is TRBJ1-2, the V gene TRBV30; unclear D gene. Trimming shortened V by 0 bases and J by 4 bases, and 15 bases separated the two germline ends. CDR1 is GTSNPN, CDR2 SVGIG, per germline (reference sequence). The CDR3 is 15 residues long. The CDR3 region is CAWSVRRASLYGYTF. CDR3 sequence (DNA): TGTGCCTGGAGTGTACGGAGGGCTTCCCTCTATGGCTACACCTTC.

The chain combines TRBV4-1 with TRBJ1-3; D remains ambiguous. The germline V gene has CDR1 MGHRA and CDR2 YSYEKL. This CDR3 is built from 15 residues. Trimming pared 2 bases from V and 1 base from J, leaving 9 bases between. CDR3 nucleotides: TGCGCCAGCAGCCAATTAACGGTATCTGGAAACACCATATATTTT. Translation: CASSQLTVSGNTIYF.

This clone has more than one count but fewer than ten. The gene calls are TRBV7-9 and TRBJ2-4; 7 bases line up with TRBD1. The ends lost 0 bases at V and 8 bases at J; junction bases unmatched: 10. The CDR3 has 16 residues. Germline CDR1 SEHNR, CDR2 FQNEAQ (reference sequence). CDR3 amino acids: CASSLAGTEYQDIQYF. The CDR3 DNA reads as TGTGCCAGCAGCTTAGCCGGGACAGAATATCAGGACATTCAGTACTTC.

The CDR3: CASSFDRDYTGELFF. In DNA, the CDR3 is TGCGCCAGCAGCTTCGACAGGGATTACACCGGGGAGCTGTTTTTT. The rearrangement links TRBV5-1 to TRBJ2-2; 7 positions match TRBD1. With 2 bases clipped from V and 3 bases from J, the junction kept 4 bases outside the gene matches. The CDR3 has 15 amino acids. Germline lookup yields CDR1 SGHRS and CDR2 YFSETQ.

This clone was counted between two and nine times. V is TRBV6-5 and J is TRBJ1-3; 9 bases are a match to TRBD1. Trimming cost V 6 bases and J 0 bases; bases outside gene matches: 3. Germline CDR1 and CDR2: MNHEY and SVGAGI. CDR3 length: 15 residues. The CDR3 sequence: CASSRDRDSGNTIYF. For the CDR3, the DNA is TGTGCCAGCAGCAGGGACAGGGACTCTGGAAACACCATATATTTT.

The DNA for the CDR3 is TGTGCCAGCAGCCCGAGGGGGGGGCGCGAGCAGTACTTC. Its protein product is CASSPRGGREQYF. The V gene is TRBV11-3, the J gene TRBJ2-7, with TRBD2 as a possible D gene (7 bases). Trimming cost V 5 bases and J 6 bases, with 14 bases left between them. Per the germline V gene, CDR1 is SGHNT and CDR2 is YENEEA. This CDR3 region has 13 residues.

This clone was recorded a few times. CDR3 region: CASSLLGTEETQYF. DNA of the CDR3: TGCGCCAGCAGTTTGCTAGGGACAGAAGAGACCCAGTACTTC. The chain is built from TRBV5-1 and TRBJ2-5; 7 bases agree with TRBD1. The CDR3 is made up of 14 amino acids. Unmatched junction bases numbered 7, after V lost 5 bases and J lost 3 bases. Germline CDR1 is SGHRS and CDR2 is YFSETQ.

This clone turned up a few times. The chain links TRBV7-9 to TRBJ1-1, with D hard to call. The V end was cut by 7 bases, the J end by 1 base, with 16 bases between. CDR3 length: 15 residues. Germline CDR1 reads SEHNR; CDR2 reads FQNEAQ (reference sequence). CDR3 loop: CASTQTPRQNTEAFF. CDR3 DNA: TGTGCCAGCACCCAGACGCCGCGACAGAACACTGAAGCTTTCTTT.

In its sample, this clone was seen a few times. The rearrangement uses TRBV14 and TRBJ1-1; 7 bases align to TRBD1. Germline lookup yields CDR1 SGHDN and CDR2 FVKESK. The V gene end was trimmed by 2 bases and the J gene end by 5 bases; junction bases not matched to a gene: 11. This CDR3 is built from 16 residues. The DNA of the CDR3 is TGTGCCAGCAGCCAACCCCTAGGAACAGGGGTGACTGAAGCTTTCTTT. The encoded protein is CASSQPLGTGVTEAFF.

The chain carries TRBV27 and TRBJ2-2, with D possibly being TRBD1 (6 bases). The V end was cut by 2 bases, the J end by 7 bases, with 11 bases between. The CDR3 runs to 14 residues. Germline CDR1 reads MNHEY; CDR2 reads SMNVEV (reference sequence). CDR3 in DNA: TGTGCCAGCAGTTTAGGGACATTCCACGGGGAGCTGTTTTTT. Translating it yields CASSLGTFHGELFF.

The CDR3 DNA is TGCGCCAGCAGCCAACTGACTAGCGGGGGGGTCACAGATACGCAGTATTTT. It encodes CASSQLTSGGVTDTQYF. The chain is built from TRBV4-1 and TRBJ2-3; 14 bases are shared with TRBD2. Germline CDR1 is MGHRA and CDR2 is YSYEKL. CDR3 length: 17 residues. V lost 2 bases to trimming and J lost 2 bases; unmatched junction nucleotides: 3.

This rearrangement joins TRBV2 to TRBJ1-6; 7 bases line up with TRBD1. Germline CDR1 reads SNHLY; CDR2 reads FYNNEI. This CDR3 comprises 14 residues. Unmatched junction bases numbered 6, after V lost 6 bases and J lost 7 bases. CDR3 sequence: CASRSGTANSPLHF. For the CDR3, the DNA is TGTGCCAGCAGGTCCGGGACAGCGAATTCACCCCTCCACTTT.

The CDR3 DNA is TGTGCCAGCAGTTACTCGGGCCGCATTAACTATGGCTACACCTTC. It codes for CASSYSGRINYGYTF. This chain uses TRBV6-5 with TRBJ1-2; no clear D gene. Germline-derived CDR1 and CDR2 are MNHEY and SVGAGI. This CDR3 is built from 15 residues. V lost 0 bases, J lost 1 base, and 9 bases lay in between.

The chain has TRBV7-9 and TRBJ1-3; maybe TRBD1 (5 bases). The CDR3 is 14 residues long. Trimming cost V 0 bases and J 4 bases, with 7 bases left between them. Germline CDR1 is SEHNR and CDR2 is FQNEAQ (reference sequence). The chain's CDR3 is CASSLARQGNTIYF. The CDR3 nucleotides read TGTGCCAGCAGCTTAGCGAGACAGGGAAACACCATATATTTT.

This clone was seen a few times. The DNA for the CDR3 is TGTGCCAGCAGCTTAAACGGGGAGACCCAGTACTTC. It encodes CASSLNGETQYF. This sequence joins TRBV7-9 and TRBJ2-5, with D unclear. With 2 bases removed from V and 5 bases from J, the gap between germline ends came to 6 bases. Germline V gene data show CDR1 as SEHNR and CDR2 as FQNEAQ (reference sequence). The CDR3 is made up of 12 amino acids.

There are a few counts of this clone. The chain has TRBV5-4 and TRBJ2-7; D gene unclear. V dropped 2 bases and J dropped 2 bases, with 8 bases sitting between them. The length of the CDR3 is 13 residues. Germline V gene lookup returns CDR1 SGHNT and CDR2 YYREEE (reference sequence). The CDR3 protein is CASSFGGTYEQYF. CDR3 DNA sequence: TGTGCCAGCAGCTTCGGCGGAACCTACGAGCAGTACTTC.